This T cell receptor (beta chain) is from a study of T cells in tumors after PD-1 blockade. Findings and caveats of the study: Some novel exhausted tumor clones appeared in pre-treatment blood, suggesting peripheral recruitment.

Assay used: immunoSEQ multiplex PCR; TCRdb lists only in-frame clones, some missing. The table has around 35,000 clones, 55% to 80% seen once. Germline V gene data show CDR1 as SGHTA and CDR2 as FQGNSA. The CDR3 runs to 15 residues. V shed 0 bases and J shed 2 bases, with 11 bases lying between them. Comments on this clone: Its specificity is not known.

The chain carries TRBV7-2 and TRBJ2-7, with D possibly matching TRBD1 (5 bases). This sequence originates from a human donor with basal cell carcinoma. The specimen comprised PBMCs, sampled after anti-PD-1 treatment. The DNA of the CDR3 is TGTGCCAGCAGCTTAGCGACACAGGAAACCTACGAGCAGTACTTC. Protein sequence: CASSLATQETYEQYF.